The 26 T cell receptor beta chains below come from one sample, sequenced in a study of CD8 T cells in ankylosing spondylitis. Each CDR3 protein gets one entry after TCRdb re-called the 5' RACE reads with MiXCR. The sample lists roughly 350,000 distinct CDR3 sequences; 6.5% to 10% were seen once. Study results and caveats: Typical of ankylosing spondylitis blood, it appeared, was a TCR beta motif of about eight highly homologous variants.

Their antigens remain unidentified. The sequenced sample consisted of blood, either unsorted or a sorted T cell fraction (not recorded which). These receptor sequences come from a male donor with ankylosing spondylitis.

This clonotype was counted ten times or more. J is TRBJ2-7 and V is TRBV19; D may match TRBD1 or TRBD2 (5 bases each). Per germline, CDR1 LNHDA and CDR2 SQIVND (reference sequence). V shed 3 bases and J shed 2 bases, with 14 bases lying between them. CDR3 length equals 15 residues. The CDR3 nucleotides read TGTGCCAGTAGTATCAGGGTTGACGGGACCTACGAGCAGTACTTC. Residues: CASSIRVDGTYEQYF.

This clonotype showed up just a few times. The J gene is TRBJ2-7, the V gene TRBV5-1; TRBD2 matches at 9 bases. Per germline, CDR1 SGHRS and CDR2 YFSETQ. V was clipped by 0 bases and J by 2 bases; unmatched bases: 3. This CDR3 comprises 15 residues. CDR3 sequence: CASSLVSGSPYEQYF. CDR3 DNA sequence: TGCGCCAGCAGCTTGGTTAGCGGGAGCCCCTACGAGCAGTACTTC.

J is TRBJ2-5 and V is TRBV5-8; possible D gene TRBD2, 5 bases. The V gene's germline CDR1 is SGHTS and CDR2 YDEGEE. Trimming cost V 4 bases and J 5 bases, with 18 bases left between them. CDR3 length: 15 residues. CDR3 DNA: TGTGCCAGCAGCCCGCCGGGAACCCTCTGGGAGACCCAGTACTTC. As protein: CASSPPGTLWETQYF.

This clonotype came up many times. This chain links TRBV5-1 with TRBJ2-2, with D possibly called TRBD1 or TRBD2 (5 bases each). Trimming took 5 bases from V and 9 from J, leaving 14 bases between them. This CDR3 has 13 amino acids. Germline V gene sequence: CDR1 SGHRS, CDR2 YFSETQ. CDR3 sequence reads: CASRQGRDRELFF. The CDR3 DNA is TGCGCCAGCAGGCAGGGCCGGGACCGGGAGCTGTTTTTT.

This clonotype was counted ten times or more. V and J are TRBV5-1 and TRBJ2-7; D gene ambiguous. V lost 3 bases and J 3 bases, leaving 7 bases between the germline ends. CDR3 length: 12 residues. From germline, CDR1 is SGHRS and CDR2 YFSETQ. The CDR3 reads CASSSFGYEQYF. CDR3 nucleotide sequence: TGCGCCAGCAGCTCCTTTGGCTACGAGCAGTACTTC.

This clonotype was recorded a few times. The V and J genes are TRBV7-8 and TRBJ2-2; 8 nucleotides agree with TRBD2. V was pared by 1 base and J by 7 bases, with 14 bases of the junction left unmatched. This CDR3 contains 18 residues. Looked up from germline, CDR1 is SGHVS and CDR2 is FQNEAQ. CDR3 region: CASSLEVAGSSRGGELFF. In DNA, the CDR3 is TGTGCCAGCAGCTTAGAAGTAGCGGGATCTAGCAGGGGCGGGGAGCTGTTTTTT.

V usage is TRBV18 and J usage is TRBJ1-5, with 7 nucleotides matching TRBD1. The J segment lost 0 bases and the V segment lost 6 bases, leaving 5 bases of the junction unmatched. CDR1 and CDR2 (germline): KGHSH, LQKENI. This CDR3 comprises 15 residues. The DNA for the CDR3 is TGTGCCAGCTCTCGACAGGGAGATAGCAATCAGCCCCAGCATTTT. This translates into CASSRQGDSNQPQHF. The variable domain in full, with the rest retrieved from reference TRBV18 and TRBJ1-5, is NAGVMQNPRHLVRRRGQEARLRCSPMKGHSHVYWYRQLPEEGLKFMVYLQKENIIDESGMPKERFSAEFPKEGPSILRIQQVVRGDSAAYFCASSRQGDSNQPQHFGDGTRLSIL.

The chain joins TRBV7-2 to TRBJ2-5; 7 bases are shared with TRBD1. The ends lost 5 bases at V and 0 bases at J; junction bases unmatched: 6. CDR3 length: 15 residues. Germline loops: CDR1 SGHTA, CDR2 FQGNSA. The CDR3 DNA is TGTGCCAGCAGCACCTCGCAGGGGGACCAAGAGACCCAGTACTTC. This translates into CASSTSQGDQETQYF.

V gene TRBV10-3 combines with J gene TRBJ2-2; TRBD2 might be the D (6 bases). V was pared by 6 bases and J by 6 bases, with 17 bases between. This CDR3 has 15 residues. Germline V gene lookup returns CDR1 ENHRY and CDR2 SYGVKD. The DNA of the CDR3 is TGTGCCATCAGCGGACTGACGGGAGATGCCGGGGAGCTGTTTTTT. Translation gives CAISGLTGDAGELFF.

This clonotype was picked up a small number of times. This chain connects TRBV15 to TRBJ2-5, with 9 bases that match TRBD2. Germline V gene data show CDR1 as LNHNV and CDR2 as YYDKDF (reference sequence). The CDR3 extends over 18 amino acids. After removal of 5 bases from V and 5 bases from J, the junction contained 18 bases not matched to a gene. CDR3 coding DNA: TGTGCCACCAGCCCATCGGGTGTGGCGGGAGGGCCCCGGGAGACCCAGTACTTC. Protein sequence: CATSPSGVAGGPRETQYF.

This clonotype came up many times. The chain is built from TRBV14 and TRBJ2-2; 9 nucleotides match TRBD2. Germline trimming cut 6 bases from V and 4 bases from J; bases unmatched to any gene: 6. In germline, CDR1 is SGHDN, CDR2 FVKESK. The length of the CDR3 is 15 residues. CDR3 nucleotides: TGTGCCAGCAGAATGGGACTAGCTGTCACCGGGGAGCTGTTTTTT. Translated, it gives CASRMGLAVTGELFF.

This clonotype was observed a handful of times. The J gene is TRBJ2-2, the V gene TRBV6-1; 7 positions match TRBD1. V dropped 7 bases and J dropped 7; count of bases not matched to a gene: 6. The CDR3 consists of 13 residues. From germline, CDR1 is MNHNS and CDR2 SASEGT. CDR3 residues: CASTDRRIGELFF. The CDR3 region has the DNA TGTGCCAGCACGGACAGGAGGATCGGGGAGCTGTTTTTT.

V is TRBV2 and J is TRBJ1-1; maybe TRBD1 (5 bases). Trimming removed 0 bases at V and 6 bases at J, with 8 bases between. CDR1 SNHLY and CDR2 FYNNEI come from the germline V gene. This CDR3 contains 13 residues. The CDR3 nucleotides are TGTGCCAGCAGTGAAGCGGGGGTTGCTGAAGCTTTCTTT. Protein sequence: CASSEAGVAEAFF.

This clonotype was counted between two and nine times. V is TRBV2 and J is TRBJ2-2; TRBD2 matches at 13 bases. V dropped 6 bases and J dropped 7; count of bases not matched to a gene: 5. Germline V gives CDR1 SNHLY, CDR2 FYNNEI. The CDR3 contains 15 residues. The chain's CDR3 is CASRAGTSGVGELFF. In DNA form, the CDR3 reads TGTGCCAGCAGAGCCGGGACTAGCGGGGTCGGGGAGCTGTTTTTT.

This clonotype was counted only a few times. The chain uses TRBV27 and TRBJ1-2, with 7 nucleotides matching TRBD1. V shed 6 bases and J 2 bases; nucleotides not matched to a gene: 6. This CDR3 region has 14 residues. Germline CDR1 and CDR2: MNHEY and SMNVEV (reference sequence). The CDR3 region is CASRPGTANYGYTF. DNA of the CDR3: TGTGCCAGCAGACCCGGGACAGCAAACTATGGCTACACCTTC.

This clonotype was seen ten or more times. The chain employs TRBV5-1 and TRBJ2-1; D tentatively fits TRBD1 or TRBD2 (5 bases each). Germline CDR1 is SGHRS and CDR2 is YFSETQ. The V gene lost 1 base and the J gene lost 2 bases, with 13 bases spanning the gap. This CDR3 contains 16 residues. The CDR3 DNA reads TGCGCCAGCAGCTTGTGGGCCCGGGGCGCCTACAATGAGCAGTTCTTC. Its protein is CASSLWARGAYNEQFF.

This clonotype has more than one count but fewer than ten. This chain links TRBV6-2 or TRBV6-3 with TRBJ2-1, with 8 bases identical to TRBD1. Germline V gene lookup returns CDR1 MNHEY and CDR2 SVGEGT. V was clipped by 7 bases and J by 4 bases; unmatched bases: 12. This CDR3 has 16 residues. Written as DNA, the CDR3 is TGTGCCAGCAATAAACACCAGGGGGCTGTGTACAATGAGCAGTTCTTC. It is translated as CASNKHQGAVYNEQFF.

This chain uses TRBV21-1 with TRBJ1-5. TRBV21-1 is shown as a pseudogene. This CDR3 has 17 residues. The CDR3 coding sequence is TGTGCCAGCAGCAAAGATGCAATCCGACTAGAAAGTCAGCCCCAGCATTTT. Translating it yields CASSKDAIRLESQPQHF.

This clonotype has more than one count but fewer than ten. V is TRBV7-3 and J is TRBJ2-3; 8 bases agree with TRBD2. After removal of 5 bases from V and 2 bases from J, the junction contained 9 bases not matched to a gene. This CDR3 has 16 amino acids. Per germline, CDR1 SGHTA and CDR2 FQGTGA. CDR3 DNA: TGTGCCAGCAGCCCGTCGGGGGGGCCTTACACAGATACGCAGTATTTT. Translated: CASSPSGGPYTDTQYF.

This sequence joins TRBV18 and TRBJ1-5, with 7 positions matching TRBD1. CDR3 length: 15 amino acids. Trimming removed 4 bases from V and 8 bases from J; junction bases left unmatched: 11. Germline loops: CDR1 KGHSH, CDR2 LQKENI. The CDR3 sequence: CASSRGQVSQEPQHF. The CDR3 region has the DNA TGTGCCAGCTCACGTGGACAGGTCAGTCAGGAGCCCCAGCATTTT.

The CDR3 sequence is CSARLPFLAGGPDTQYF. The CDR3 DNA sequence: TGCAGTGCTAGATTACCCTTTCTAGCGGGAGGGCCGGATACGCAGTATTTT. This chain links TRBV20-1 with TRBJ2-3, with TRBD2 matching 12 bases. Germline CDR1 reads DFQATT; CDR2 reads SNEGSKA (reference sequence). Germline trimming cut 2 bases from V and 6 bases from J; bases unmatched to any gene: 12. This CDR3 contains 17 residues.

This clonotype was counted between two and nine times. The chain employs TRBV12-3 or TRBV12-4 and TRBJ2-2; no firm D call. V lost 3 bases, J lost 1 base, and 6 bases lay in between. The CDR3 has 14 amino acids. The CDR3 region has the DNA TGTGCCAGCAGTTTGCCCAAGAACACCGGGGAGCTGTTTTTT. Its protein is CASSLPKNTGELFF.

The sample holds many counts of this clonotype. V gene TRBV7-9 combines with J gene TRBJ2-7; possibly TRBD1 for D (5 bases). Germline CDR1 and CDR2: SEHNR and FQNEAQ (reference sequence). CDR3 size: 14 residues. V gave up 5 bases and J gave up 6 bases, with 17 bases separating them. CDR3 DNA sequence: TGTGCCAGCAGCCCCCCAAGGGATCAGGGCGAGCAGTACTTC. The encoded protein is CASSPPRDQGEQYF.

This clonotype showed up just a few times. CDR3 sequence: CASSLQAGEGETQYF. DNA for the CDR3: TGTGCCAGCAGCCTCCAGGCGGGAGAAGGGGAGACCCAGTACTTC. This chain connects TRBV6-4 to TRBJ2-5, with TRBD2 matching over 7 bases. This CDR3 comprises 15 residues. Trimming removed 6 bases from V and 5 bases from J; junction bases left unmatched: 12. Per germline, CDR1 MRHNA and CDR2 SNTAGT.

V is TRBV11-2 and J is TRBJ2-5; a weak D match, TRBD2 (6 bases). Germline loops: CDR1 SGHAT, CDR2 FQNNGV. The CDR3 contains 14 residues. Trimming left V 5 bases short and J 7 bases short, with 17 bases between. This CDR3 is CASSPPGLRGTQYF. The CDR3 DNA reads as TGTGCCAGCAGCCCACCGGGACTCCGGGGGACCCAGTACTTC.

This clonotype was detected many times. This sequence joins TRBV7-9 and TRBJ1-2; D may be TRBD1 (6 bases). V lost 9 bases, J lost 6 bases, and 11 bases lay in between. There are 11 residues in the CDR3. Germline CDR1 and CDR2: SEHNR and FQNEAQ (reference sequence). The CDR3 spells CASTGYDGYTF. The CDR3 DNA sequence: TGTGCCAGTACAGGGTATGATGGCTACACCTTC.